This T cell receptor beta chain was recorded in a study of blood T cell repertoires in COVID-19. On the study more broadly: T cells, B-cell-depleted T cells, or PBMCs provided the cDNA or gDNA that served as material.

Per the original methods: Counts of nucleated cells, estimated from reference gene primer amplification, were obtained. Some clones are missing from TCRdb's copy, which holds only in-frame ones; the method was immunoSEQ multiplex PCR. Clonal size and the V and J genes are those of that table, whereas D and trimming came from the DNA. The table records approximately 240,000 clones, around nine tenths of them present only once. The V gene end was trimmed by 5 bases and the J gene end by 0 bases; junction bases not matched to a gene: 7. CDR1 MNHEY and CDR2 SVGEGT come from the germline V gene. The CDR3 has 17 amino acids.

This sequence originates from a woman in her thirties or forties who had recovered from COVID-19. The chain recombines TRBV6-2 or TRBV6-3 with TRBJ1-6; TRBD1 matches 7 bases. Sequencing was carried out using peripheral blood. The CDR3 here is CASSQGQTSSYNSPLHF. The CDR3 nucleotides are TGTGCCAGCAGTCAGGGACAGACGAGCTCCTATAATTCACCCCTCCACTTT.